This TCR beta chain was observed in a study of regulatory T cells in long-lasting Graves disease. Study as a whole: New Graves' disease cases had less than 3 months of antithyroid drugs.

This clonotype was counted between two and nine times. Its antigen is still unknown. The CDR3 totals 15 residues. Germline V lookup: CDR1 MDHEN, CDR2 SYDVKM. V lost 2 bases to trimming and J lost 6 bases, with 16 bases between them. Study-wide points: Persistent disease was characterized by preferential usage of TRBV28, TRBJ1-2 and TRBJ2-5. With a few thousand shared public clonotypes, persistent patients exceeded new patients, who shared about a thousand. Analyses excluded thyroid tissue, covering peripheral blood alone.

HTBI primers from iRepertoire and Arm-PCR of CDR3 regions yielded the TCR beta libraries. MiXCR, run by TCRdb on the multiplex PCR reads, gives a single entry per CDR3 protein. The sample gives about 320,000 distinct CDR3 sequences, 15% to 20% of which show up once; roughly 35% is in the top ten. Described time point: newly diagnosed GD, antithyroid drugs for less than 3 months. PBMC-derived RNA was used for the TCR library. Source: peripheral blood mononuclear cells (PBMCs), taken at new diagnosis, from a patient treated with antithyroid drugs. This receptor was taken from a female donor with Graves disease. The genes are TRBV28 and TRBJ2-5; D gene unclear. The CDR3 sequence is CASSLGVLARKTQYF. The CDR3, as DNA: TGTGCCAGCAGTTTAGGGGTATTAGCTCGGAAGACCCAGTACTTC.